This T cell receptor beta chain is drawn from a study of beta chain features in type 1 diabetes. Across the whole study: The study examined about 100,000,000 sorted cells across all samples. General study results and limits: Equally in patients and controls, PCR might preferentially amplify shorter templates.

The CDR3 consists of 14 residues. From germline, CDR1 is SGDLS and CDR2 YYNGEE. Trimming took off 7 bases at V and 0 bases at J, with 14 bases between the two ends. Sorting with CD45RO/CCR7/CD25/CD127/CD95/CD27 yielded naive, central memory, regulatory and stem-like memory CD4+ cells. Reverse transcription of all isolated RNA meant that expressed TCRB transcripts were sequenced. This table comes from immunoSEQ multiplex PCR, and its TCRdb copy is limited to in-frame clones, with some not included. The table records 200,000 to 250,000 clones, around 9.9% of them present only once. As to this clone: Its antigen is unidentified.

The receptor's source is a man aged 18 to 35 in good health. The V and J genes are TRBV9 and TRBJ2-7; D is ambiguous. What was sequenced was central memory CD4+ T cells from blood. In nucleotides, the CDR3 is TGTGCCAGCGGATTGAGCCTGAGCTCCTACGAGCAGTACTTC. This translates into CASGLSLSSYEQYF.